The following is a TCR beta chain sequence with its context. Its binding antigen is unknown. Qualities for individual bases were not recorded, and no much larger clone is one base off. The data belong to a study of Ad26.COV2.S vaccination and SARS-CoV-2 variants (dated by TCRdb to the early 2020s). Concerning the study at large: Vaccine-arm donors came from COV1001, a multicentre, randomized, double-blind, placebo-controlled phase I-IIa trial of Ad26.COV2.S in healthy adults. Trial participants were randomized into five groups of five: low-dose or high-dose Ad26.COV2.S given once or twice, or placebo on both occasions. Sequencing of the TCRbeta repertoire served to evaluate the specificity and breadth of SARS-CoV-2-reactive T cell receptors following Ad26.COV2.S vaccination. Ad26.COV2.S was administered intramuscularly at a dose of 5x10^10 or 1x10^11 viral particles, either as one shot or as two shots given 56 days apart. The TCR-sequenced set comprised around 32 samples: roughly 19 Ad26.COV2.S vaccine recipients, 5 placebo recipients and 8 SARS-CoV-2 convalescent individuals. Investigators did not know the trial group allocation while performing experiments and assessing outcomes. What the work shows at the level of the full study, not this receptor alone: Vaccine and placebo recipients had similar non-spike TCR breadth, a finding consistent with the vaccine containing only spike. According to the authors, total T cell responses may have been underestimated by the TCR breadth and depth analyses. After vaccination, substantial breadth of spike-specific CD8+ and CD4+ T cell responses was reported. The study lacked the statistical power to compare responses across vaccine doses or regimens. Higher spike-specific TCR breadth was observed in Ad26.COV2.S recipients than in placebo recipients (P = 0.0014).

For CDR1 and CDR2, the germline V gene (reference sequence) lists SEHNR and FQNEAQ. Counted from cysteine to phenylalanine, this CDR3 has 12 amino acids. CDR3 DNA is the only sequence kept; it has 36 bases, read in frame from the first base. At the junction V is shortened by 2 bases and J by 8 bases, with 7 bases in between. The immunoSEQ Assay was used to sequence TCRbeta CDR3 regions. After extraction, genomic DNA underwent amplification by bias-controlled multiplex PCR, followed by high-throughput sequencing. Processing in the source paper ran as follows. Collapsing and filtering of sequences were performed to quantify the absolute abundance of each unique TCRbeta CDR3 region. T cell fraction was estimated by normalization of TCRbeta template counts to usable DNA, with usable DNA being measured through amplification of reference genes present in all nucleated cells. Repertoire TCRs were annotated as SARS-CoV-2-specific by exact matching of V gene, CDR3 amino acid sequence and J gene to a known reactive TCR set. The reference SARS-CoV-2 TCR set was obtained from MIRA and was filtered for enrichment in COVID-19-positive ImmuneCODE repertoires, whereby public or cross-reactive TCRs were removed. Using the MIRA antigens, annotated TCRs were further analysed by specific ORF or by position within an ORF. Depth was the summed frequency of annotated unique rearrangements, while breadth was defined as annotated unique rearrangements over total unique productive rearrangements. TCR breadth was compared between groups using two-sided Wilcoxon rank-sum tests. In TCRdb, the immuneACCESS table is reduced to in-frame sequences with V and J assigned. These tables do not hold every clone; where another copy was compared, an unresolved V gene accounts for under half, and the others remain unexplained. V and J calls and clone size are those listed in that table; D and trimming were worked out from the DNA. The sample contains 300,000 to 350,000 clones, around 89% of them found a single time. The leading ten clones occupy roughly 5% of the sample.

This specimen's treatment or condition label, per the study, means: roughly 19 received Ad26.COV2.S at low or high dose, single or two shots; about 5 received placebo; per-sample allocation not given. For vaccine and placebo recipients, the sequenced repertoires came from samples collected on day 63 after the first injection. Between 29 July and 7 August 2020, Cohort 1b enrolled around 24 adults aged 18-55 years at one site in Boston, USA. Ad26.COV2.S was a replication-incompetent adenovirus type 26 vector that expressed a prefusion-stabilized SARS-CoV-2 spike protein derived from the original Wuhan strain.

This receptor was identified in a person aged 18-65 years who received the Ad26.COV2.S COVID-19 vaccine or a placebo. The sample here was peripheral blood, taken in a trial of Ad26.COV2.S vaccine versus placebo. The chain is assembled from TRBV7-9 and TRBJ2-1; the D gene lacks a confident call. The bases read TGTGCCAGCAGCTTACAGAGTTATGAGCAGTTCTTC. It specifies CASSLQSYEQFF.